These T cell receptor beta chains were read from a single sample in a study of control samples from healthy donors and cancer patients. TCRdb's table, derived via immunoSEQ multiplex PCR, lists solely in-frame clones and lacks some. This table has under 130,000 clones, around 89% appearing once. The sequenced material came from PBMCs. These receptors were collected from a man aged 60 to 75 with lung cancer. Both conserved end residues are part of each CDR3. The order of the fields is clone size, D gene, J gene, V gene, CDR3 DNA, CDR3 protein. The D gene is left open where the match is weak. Size is omitted from some rows. Given values are once, few, many or a class for expanded clones.

>NA|NA|TRBJ2-5|TRBV18
TGTGCCAGCTCCCCCAGGGGAAGACAAGAGACCCAGTACTTC
CASSPRGRQETQYF
>NA|NA|TRBJ2-3|TRBV7-2
TGTGCCAGCACCCAAAACCCCCATACGCAGTATTTT
CASTQNPHTQYF
>NA|TRBD1|TRBJ1-2|TRBV4-2
TGTGCCAGCAACCGGGACAGGGGTAACTATGGCTACACCTTC
CASNRDRGNYGYTF
>NA|NA|TRBJ2-3|TRBV4-1
TGCGCCAGCAGCCCCTTGGGTGGCGGAACTAGCACAGATACGCAGTATTTT
CASSPLGGGTSTDTQYF
>NA|TRBD1|TRBJ1-1|TRBV4-2
TGTGCCAGCAGCCAAGATCAGGGGGTTATGAACACTGAAGCTTTCTTT
CASSQDQGVMNTEAFF
>once|TRBD2|TRBJ2-2|TRBV5-5
TGTGCCAGCAGAAAGGGACTAGCGGGGGTCACGAACACCGGGGAGCTGTTTTTT
CASRKGLAGVTNTGELFF
>NA|TRBD1|TRBJ2-5|TRBV5-1
TGCGCCAGCAGCCCAGGACAGGGGGCGGGGGAGACCCAGTACTTC
CASSPGQGAGETQYF
>NA|NA|TRBJ2-6|TRBV14
TGTGCCAGCAGCCAAGATCTTTTCAGCACTGGGGCCAACGTCCTGACTTTC
CASSQDLFSTGANVLTF
>NA|NA|TRBJ2-2|TRBV5-1
TGCGCCAGCAGCTCCCAGTCGTGGACCGGGGAGCTGTTTTTT
CASSSQSWTGELFF
>NA|NA|TRBJ1-5|TRBV2
TGTGCCAGCAGTGAAGTTTTCCAGGGCCGTCTGCCCCAGCATTTT
CASSEVFQGRLPQHF
>NA|NA|TRBJ1-2|TRBV24-1
TGTGCCACCAGCGACACCCAGGCCTATGGCTACACCTTC
CATSDTQAYGYTF
>NA|NA|TRBJ1-2|TRBV3-1/TRBV3-2
TGTGCCAGCAGCCAGTCGTTCGGGGATGGCTACACCTTC
CASSQSFGDGYTF
>NA|NA|TRBJ1-5|TRBV12-3/TRBV12-4
TGTGCCAGCAGTATTAGCAATCAGCCCCAGCATTTT
CASSISNQPQHF
>NA|NA|TRBJ1-5|TRBV5-6
TGTGCCAGCAGCTTGATCGGGGCGGGGGATCAGCCCCAGCATTTT
CASSLIGAGDQPQHF
>once|NA|TRBJ1-1|TRBV18
TGTGCCAGCTCACCTCGGGACACTGAAGCTTTCTTT
CASSPRDTEAFF
>NA|NA|TRBJ1-2|TRBV7-2
TGTGCCAGCAAGTCGGGGGGGCCGTCCGGAGGCTACACCTTC
CASKSGGPSGGYTF
>once|NA|TRBJ1-1|TRBV14
TGTGCCAGCAGCCAGGGGACTTTAAGTGGAGCTTTCTTT
CASSQGTLSGAFF
>NA|NA|TRBJ1-3|TRBV10-1
TGCGCCAGCAGTGAGGGGTTCTCTGGAAACACCATATATTTT
CASSEGFSGNTIYF
>NA|NA|TRBJ2-2|TRBV9
TGTGCCAGCAGCGTAGGAGGGGTCGCCGGGGAGCTGTTTTTT
CASSVGGVAGELFF
>NA|TRBD1|TRBJ2-5|TRBV6-6
TGTGCCAGCAGCCCAATGGGGACAGGGCGCCAAGAGACCCAGTACTTC
CASSPMGTGRQETQYF
>NA|TRBD1|TRBJ1-2|TRBV7-9
TGTGCCAGCAGTTCAGATGGACAGGGGAGCTATGGCTACACCTTC
CASSSDGQGSYGYTF
>NA|TRBD2|TRBJ2-2|TRBV7-6
TGTGCCAGCAGCCCCGGACTAGCGGGGGGGGCGAACACCGGGGAGCTGTTTTTT
CASSPGLAGGANTGELFF
>NA|NA|TRBJ2-1|TRBV11-2
TGTGCCAGCAGCTTAGTGGCGGGGAGCTCCTACAATGAGCAGTTCTTC
CASSLVAGSSYNEQFF
>NA|NA|TRBJ1-3|TRBV4-1
TGCGCCAGCAGCCAGCAGACCCTCTTGAACACCATATATTTT
CASSQQTLLNTIYF
>NA|TRBD1|TRBJ1-1|TRBV5-1
TGCGCCAGCAGCACAGGGGACAGGGGAACTGAAGCTTTCTTT
CASSTGDRGTEAFF
>NA|NA|TRBJ2-2|TRBV5-5
TGTGCCAGCAGCTTGGTCCGGGATTGGGCAGGGGACACCGGGGAGCTGTTTTTT
CASSLVRDWAGDTGELFF
>NA|NA|TRBJ2-3|TRBV12-5
TGTGCTAGTGGTTTGGGTCTCACTACAGATACGCAGTATTTT
CASGLGLTTDTQYF
>NA|NA|TRBJ1-3|TRBV3-1/TRBV3-2
TGTGCCAGCAGCCCCACAGGGTCGGCTGGAAACACCATATATTTT
CASSPTGSAGNTIYF
>NA|TRBD1|TRBJ1-1|TRBV9
TGTGCCAGCAGCGCCGACAGGGGTACTGAAGCTTTCTTT
CASSADRGTEAFF
>NA|NA|TRBJ2-5|TRBV2
TGTGCCAGCACCCGCTGGAGGGCGGAGACCCAGTACTTC
CASTRWRAETQYF
>NA|TRBD1|TRBJ1-5|TRBV5-5
TGTGCCAGCAGCTCCCGGGACAGGGTTCAGCCCCAGCATTTT
CASSSRDRVQPQHF
>NA|TRBD2|TRBJ2-1|TRBV5-1
TGCGCCAGCAGCTCGGACCTACTAGCGGGACCATACAATGAGCAGTTCTTC
CASSSDLLAGPYNEQFF
>once|NA|TRBJ1-1|TRBV9
TGTGCCAGCAGCGCTCAGGGATTCACTGAAGCTTTCTTT
CASSAQGFTEAFF
>NA|NA|TRBJ1-5|TRBV10-3
TGTGCCATCAGTGAGAAGGGGTCAAGCAATCAGCCCCAGCATTTT
CAISEKGSSNQPQHF
>NA|NA|TRBJ1-6|TRBV6-5
TGTGCCAGCAGTTACTCAGGGCTTGATAATTCACCCCTCCACTTT
CASSYSGLDNSPLHF
>NA|NA|TRBJ2-3|TRBV12-5
TGTGCTAGTGGTTTGGTACGGTCCAGACGACCCCCAGATACGCAGTATTTT
CASGLVRSRRPPDTQYF
>NA|NA|TRBJ2-5|TRBV30
TGTGCCTGGACAGGGTCCCTCTACGAGACCCAGTACTTC
CAWTGSLYETQYF
>NA|NA|TRBJ2-5|TRBV5-6
TGTGCCAGCAGCCTGCCGGCTGGAGGGGAGACCCAGTACTTC
CASSLPAGGETQYF
>NA|TRBD1|TRBJ1-2|TRBV6-5
TGTGCCAGCAGTTGCAGGGGGGGCTATGGCTACACCTTC
CASSCRGGYGYTF
>once|NA|TRBJ1-1|TRBV2
TGTGCCAGCAGTGAAATATTAACGAACACTGAAGCTTTCTTT
CASSEILTNTEAFF
>NA|TRBD2|TRBJ2-3|TRBV29-1
TGCCGAGCGGGAGGAGGGGGCACAGATACGCAGTATTTT
CRAGGGGTDTQYF
>NA|NA|TRBJ1-5|TRBV11-2
TGTGCCAGCAGCGAAACACGGGGGAACAATCAGCCCCAGCATTTT
CASSETRGNNQPQHF
>NA|TRBD1|TRBJ2-5|TRBV7-6
TGTGCCAGCAGCTGGACAGGGGAGAGGGAGACCCAGTACTTC
CASSWTGERETQYF
>NA|TRBD1|TRBJ2-4|TRBV30
TGTGCCTGGGCTTCCGGACAGGGCTTGGACATTCAGTACTTC
CAWASGQGLDIQYF
>NA|NA|TRBJ1-1|TRBV6-5
TGTGCCAGCAGTTACCCGGGACGTGGCGCTGAAGCTTTCTTT
CASSYPGRGAEAFF